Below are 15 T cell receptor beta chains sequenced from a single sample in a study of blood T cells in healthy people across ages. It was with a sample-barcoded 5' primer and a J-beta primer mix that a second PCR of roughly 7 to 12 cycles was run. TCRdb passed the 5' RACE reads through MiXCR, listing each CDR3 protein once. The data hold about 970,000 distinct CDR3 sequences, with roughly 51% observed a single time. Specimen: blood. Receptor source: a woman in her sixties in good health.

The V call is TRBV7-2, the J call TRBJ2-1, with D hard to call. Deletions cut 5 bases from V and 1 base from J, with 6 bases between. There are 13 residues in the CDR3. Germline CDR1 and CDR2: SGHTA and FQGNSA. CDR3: CASSSASYNEQFF. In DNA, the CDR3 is TGTGCCAGCAGCAGTGCGTCCTACAATGAGCAGTTCTTC.

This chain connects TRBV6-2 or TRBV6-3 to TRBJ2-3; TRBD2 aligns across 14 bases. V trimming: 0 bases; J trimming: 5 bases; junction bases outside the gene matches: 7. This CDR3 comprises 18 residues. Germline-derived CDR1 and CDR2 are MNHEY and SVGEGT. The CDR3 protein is CASSYSTRLAGGRDTQYF. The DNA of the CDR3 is TGTGCCAGCAGTTACTCGACGAGACTAGCGGGAGGGCGAGATACGCAGTATTTT.

The CDR3 coding sequence is TGTGCCAGCAGCTTAGGGGGGACAGGGGATAATGAGCAGTTCTTC. It encodes CASSLGGTGDNEQFF. The rearrangement links TRBV7-2 to TRBJ2-1; 10 bases match TRBD1. The germline V gene encodes CDR1 SGHTA and CDR2 FQGNSA. The CDR3 extends over 15 amino acids. With 1 base clipped from V and 7 bases from J, the junction kept 4 bases outside the gene matches.

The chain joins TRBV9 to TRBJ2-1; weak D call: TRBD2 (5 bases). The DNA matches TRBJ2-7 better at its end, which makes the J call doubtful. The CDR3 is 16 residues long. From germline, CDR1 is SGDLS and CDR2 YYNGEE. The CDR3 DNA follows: TGTGCCAGCAGCGTAGGGGCGGGTAGCTCCTACAATGAGCAGTACTTC. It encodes CASSVGAGSSYNEQYF.

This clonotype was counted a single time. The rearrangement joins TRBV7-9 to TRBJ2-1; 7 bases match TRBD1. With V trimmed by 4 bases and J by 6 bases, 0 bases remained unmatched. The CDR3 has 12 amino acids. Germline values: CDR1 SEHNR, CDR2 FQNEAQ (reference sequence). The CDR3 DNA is TGTGCCAGCAGCTGGGACAGCAATGAGCAGTTCTTC. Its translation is CASSWDSNEQFF.

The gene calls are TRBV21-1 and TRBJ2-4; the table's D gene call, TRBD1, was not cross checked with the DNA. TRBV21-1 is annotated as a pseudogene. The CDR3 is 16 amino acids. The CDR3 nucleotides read TGTGCCAGCAGCACAGGACAGATACTAGCCAAAAACATTCAGTACTTC. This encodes CASSTGQILAKNIQYF.

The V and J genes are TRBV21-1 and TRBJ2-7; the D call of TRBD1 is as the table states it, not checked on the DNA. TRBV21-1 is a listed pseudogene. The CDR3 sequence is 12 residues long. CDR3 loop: CASPHRVPEQYF. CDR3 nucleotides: TGTGCCAGCCCCCACAGGGTCCCCGAGCAGTACTTC.

Here the CDR3 DNA reads TGTGCCAGCAGTTTCGGTGCGCTAGTACCTAACAATGAGCAGTTCTTC. It specifies CASSFGALVPNNEQFF. The chain recombines TRBV12-3 or TRBV12-4 with TRBJ2-1; D is unresolved. V lost 3 bases and J 5 bases, leaving 17 bases between the germline ends. CDR3 length: 16 amino acids.

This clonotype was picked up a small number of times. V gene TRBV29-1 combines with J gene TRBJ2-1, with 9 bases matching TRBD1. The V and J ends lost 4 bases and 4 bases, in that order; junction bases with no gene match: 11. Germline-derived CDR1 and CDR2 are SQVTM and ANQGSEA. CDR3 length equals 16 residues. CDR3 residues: CSVGGAGQGRYNEQFF. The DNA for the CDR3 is TGCAGCGTTGGAGGGGCGGGACAGGGACGATACAATGAGCAGTTCTTC.

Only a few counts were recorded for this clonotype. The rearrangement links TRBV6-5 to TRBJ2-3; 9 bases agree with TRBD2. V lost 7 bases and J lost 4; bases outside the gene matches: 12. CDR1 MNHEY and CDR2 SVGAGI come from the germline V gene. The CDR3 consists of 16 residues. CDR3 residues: CASKVGQTSGADTQYF. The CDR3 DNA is TGTGCCAGCAAGGTCGGCCAGACTAGCGGAGCAGATACGCAGTATTTT.

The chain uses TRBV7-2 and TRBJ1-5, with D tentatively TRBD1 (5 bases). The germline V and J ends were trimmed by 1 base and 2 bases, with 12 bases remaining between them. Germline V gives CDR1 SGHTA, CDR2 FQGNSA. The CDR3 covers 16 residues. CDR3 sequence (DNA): TGTGCCAGCAGCTTAGAAGGGGCGGTAGGCAATCAGCCCCAGCATTTT. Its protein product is CASSLEGAVGNQPQHF.

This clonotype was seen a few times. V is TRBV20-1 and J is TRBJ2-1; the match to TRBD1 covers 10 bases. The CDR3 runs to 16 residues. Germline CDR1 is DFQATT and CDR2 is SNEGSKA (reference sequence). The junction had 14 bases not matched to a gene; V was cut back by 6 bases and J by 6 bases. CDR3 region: CSAPRDRGLRGNEQFF. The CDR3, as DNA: TGCAGTGCCCCCCGGGACAGGGGCCTCCGGGGCAATGAGCAGTTCTTC.

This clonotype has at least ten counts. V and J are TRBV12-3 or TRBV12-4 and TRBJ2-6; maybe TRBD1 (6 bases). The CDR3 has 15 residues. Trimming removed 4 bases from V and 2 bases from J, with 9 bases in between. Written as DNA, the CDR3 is TGTGCCAGCAGTTCAGGGGTGACTGGGGCCAACGTCCTGACTTTC. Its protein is CASSSGVTGANVLTF.

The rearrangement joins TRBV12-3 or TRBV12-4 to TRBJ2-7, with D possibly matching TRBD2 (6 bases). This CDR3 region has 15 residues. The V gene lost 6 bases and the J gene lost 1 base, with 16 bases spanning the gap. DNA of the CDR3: TGTGCCAGCAGAGCCCGGGACTCCATTTCCTACGAGCAGTACTTC. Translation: CASRARDSISYEQYF.

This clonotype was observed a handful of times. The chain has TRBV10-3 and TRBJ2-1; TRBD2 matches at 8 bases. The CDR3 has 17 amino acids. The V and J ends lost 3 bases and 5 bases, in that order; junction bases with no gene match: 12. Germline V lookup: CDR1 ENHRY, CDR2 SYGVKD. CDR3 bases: TGTGCCATCAGTGATCATCGGGGGGGGGCGTTGGACAATGAGCAGTTCTTC. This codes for CAISDHRGGALDNEQFF.